These 6 T cell receptor beta chains share one sample of origin, sequenced in a study of cytomegalovirus exposure and HLA in healthy donors. It was with 60 Vbeta and 13 Jbeta primers that the PCR ran. Method: immunoSEQ multiplex PCR; TCRdb's copy keeps in-frame clones and lacks some. The ten most abundant clones cover roughly 2.5% of a sample with 100,000 to 150,000 clones. The sample consisted of PBMCs. The source is a man between 25 and 39 years old in good health and CMV-seronegative.

This chain joins TRBV5-5 and TRBJ2-7; D may be TRBD1 (5 bases). The CDR3 has 15 residues. V dropped 1 base and J dropped 1 base, with 12 bases sitting between them. Germline V gene sequence: CDR1 SGHKS, CDR2 YYEKEE (reference sequence). Here the CDR3 reads CASSLFPTASYEQYF. The CDR3 nucleotides read TGTGCCAGCAGCTTGTTTCCGACAGCTTCCTACGAGCAGTACTTC.

For the CDR3, the DNA is TGTGCCAGCAGCCGAACTGACAGAAGCACAGATACGCAGTATTTT. Translating it yields CASSRTDRSTDTQYF. V usage is TRBV9 and J usage is TRBJ2-3; D might be TRBD1 (5 bases). The germline V and J ends were trimmed by 4 bases and 0 bases, with 12 bases remaining between them. The CDR3 contains 15 residues. Germline V gene data show CDR1 as SGDLS and CDR2 as YYNGEE.

The chain employs TRBV6-5 and TRBJ1-2; no firm D call. This CDR3 is 15 amino acids long. Germline CDR1 MNHEY, CDR2 SVGAGI. V shed 2 bases and J shed 3 bases, with 13 bases lying between them. DNA of the CDR3: TGTGCCAGCAGTTACGGGTCAGGAAAGGACTATGGCTACACCTTC. Protein product: CASSYGSGKDYGYTF.

The chain is built from TRBV30 and TRBJ1-2; 11 bases align to TRBD1. CDR1 is GTSNPN, CDR2 SVGIG, per germline (reference sequence). The CDR3 has 14 residues. Trimming at V came to 2 bases and at J to 8 bases, leaving 7 bases not matched to a gene. The DNA for the CDR3 is TGTGCCTGGAGTACCGGGACAGGGGGAGTCGGCTACACCTTC. Translated, it gives CAWSTGTGGVGYTF.

The chain has TRBV4-2 and TRBJ2-6, with D unresolved. The V and J ends lost 4 bases and 4 bases respectively, with 23 bases between them. The germline CDR1 and CDR2 sequences are LGHNA and YNFKEQ. The CDR3 runs to 19 residues. Here the CDR3 reads CASSPNPLEQPLGANVLTF. The CDR3 bases are TGTGCCAGCAGCCCCAACCCCCTCGAACAGCCTCTCGGGGCCAACGTCCTGACTTTC.

This chain connects TRBV29-1 to TRBJ1-4; unclear D gene. The CDR3 has 12 residues. Germline values: CDR1 SQVTM, CDR2 ANQGSEA. Trimming left V 3 bases short and J 10 bases short, with 12 bases between. The DNA for the CDR3 is TGCAGCGTTGAGGGGTGGGAGGGAAAACTGTTTTTT. Translation gives CSVEGWEGKLFF.